This is a list of T cell receptor beta chains from one sample in a study of blood T cell repertoires in COVID-19. TCRdb's copy holds only in-frame clones and misses some; the assay was immunoSEQ multiplex PCR. Of about 180,000 clones listed, approximately 85% are singletons. The sequenced material came from PBMCs or T cells enriched from blood (not recorded which). Every receptor here comes from a woman younger than 30 who had recovered from COVID-19. The CDR3 runs from the conserved cysteine through the conserved F or W. The D gene is left open where the match is weak. Part of the rows lack a size; the others show once, few, many or a class for expanded clones.

- | TRBJ2-7 | - | TRBV3-1/TRBV3-2 | CASSQVITAYEQYF | TGTGCCAGCAGCCAAGTAATCACGGCCTACGAGCAGTACTTC
- | TRBJ2-5 | - | TRBV27 | CASSLGSQETQYF | TGTGCCAGCAGTTTGGGCAGCCAAGAGACCCAGTACTTC
TRBD1 | TRBJ1-2 | - | TRBV2 | CASRGGGGGNSYTF | TGTGCCAGCAGAGGAGGAGGGGGCGGGAATAGCTACACCTTC
TRBD2 | TRBJ2-1 | - | TRBV24-1 | CATSDAGLEIYNEQFF | TGTGCCACCAGTGATGCTGGACTAGAAATCTACAATGAGCAGTTCTTC
- | TRBJ1-1 | - | TRBV29-1 | CSVEDGDRFTKTEAFF | TGCAGCGTTGAAGATGGAGACAGGTTTACGAAAACTGAAGCTTTCTTT
- | TRBJ2-3 | - | TRBV24-1 | CATSDLRDTQYF | TGTGCCACCAGTGACCTGAGAGATACGCAGTATTTT
TRBD1 | TRBJ1-6 | - | TRBV5-1 | CASSLFDLGQGNSPLHF | TGCGCCAGCAGCTTGTTTGACTTGGGACAGGGAAATTCACCCCTCCACTTT
- | TRBJ1-1 | - | TRBV4-3 | CASSHPGLNTEAFF | TGCGCCAGCAGCCACCCCGGACTCAACACTGAAGCTTTCTTT
- | TRBJ1-5 | - | TRBV28 | CASSLQLKIRQAGLNQPQHF | TGTGCCAGCAGCCTCCAATTAAAAATTCGACAGGCGGGCCTCAATCAGCCCCAGCATTTT
- | TRBJ1-5 | few | TRBV11-2 | CASSTDSGGNQPQHF | TGTGCCAGCAGCACCGACAGTGGGGGGAATCAGCCCCAGCATTTT
TRBD1 | TRBJ2-5 | - | TRBV27 | CASSLLVGGTETQYF | TGTGCCAGCAGTCTCCTAGTAGGGGGCACGGAGACCCAGTACTTC
- | TRBJ1-6 | once | TRBV27 | CASSLAGQGRNSPLHF | TGTGCCAGCAGTTTAGCGGGGCAGGGACGAAATTCACCCCTCCACTTT
TRBD1 | TRBJ2-7 | - | TRBV30 | CAWSLGTGPYEQYF | TGTGCCTGGAGTTTAGGGACAGGGCCCTACGAGCAGTACTTC
- | TRBJ1-2 | - | TRBV5-3 | CARSLASFGYTF | TGTGCCAGAAGCTTAGCTTCGTTTGGCTACACCTTC
TRBD2 | TRBJ2-3 | - | TRBV6-2/TRBV6-3 | CASSPTTSGRDTQYF | TGTGCCAGCAGCCCTACGACTAGCGGGAGAGATACGCAGTATTTT
TRBD2 | TRBJ2-3 | - | TRBV5-4 | CASSLELAGGGTQYF | TGTGCCAGCAGCTTGGAGTTAGCGGGGGGCGGTACGCAGTATTTT
- | TRBJ2-4 | - | TRBV21-1 | CASSNGQGRTKNIQYF | TGTGCCAGCAGCAACGGACAGGGGCGGACCAAAAACATTCAGTACTTC
TRBD1 | TRBJ2-3 | - | TRBV5-1 | CASSPQGGLDTQYF | TGCGCCAGCAGCCCACAGGGGGGTTTAGATACGCAGTATTTT
- | TRBJ2-2 | - | TRBV19 | CASSKPYTGELFF | TGTGCCAGTAGTAAGCCTTACACCGGGGAGCTGTTTTTT
TRBD1 | TRBJ1-2 | once | TRBV18 | CASSLGDRVRGYTF | TGTGCCAGCTCACTCGGGGACAGGGTGAGAGGCTACACCTTC
TRBD1 | TRBJ1-1 | once | TRBV10-3 | CAISETGGTEAFF | TGTGCCATCAGCGAGACAGGGGGCACTGAAGCTTTCTTT
TRBD1 | TRBJ1-1 | - | TRBV30 | CAWSDPSDREGAFF | TGTGCCTGGAGTGACCCCTCGGACAGGGAGGGAGCTTTCTTT
- | TRBJ2-1 | - | TRBV5-1 | CASSLDTGNEQFF | TGCGCCAGCAGCTTAGACACTGGCAATGAGCAGTTCTTC
- | TRBJ2-7 | - | TRBV11-2 | CASKGPGIDYEQYF | TGTGCCAGCAAAGGCCCAGGGATTGACTACGAGCAGTACTTC
TRBD1 | TRBJ1-1 | - | TRBV5-1 | CASSYESHRDRGQDTEAFF | TGCGCCAGCAGCTATGAATCCCACCGGGACAGGGGGCAAGACACTGAAGCTTTCTTT
TRBD2 | TRBJ2-3 | - | TRBV5-1 | CASSLERDPNTDTQYF | TGCGCCAGCAGCTTGGAGCGGGACCCTAACACAGATACGCAGTATTTT
- | TRBJ1-6 | - | TRBV7-9 | CASSPPGQRYNSPLHF | TGTGCCAGCAGCCCGCCGGGTCAGCGTTATAATTCACCCCTCCACTTT
TRBD1 | TRBJ2-7 | - | TRBV2 | CASRQGQVLYEQYF | TGTGCCAGCAGACAGGGACAGGTTCTCTACGAGCAGTACTTC
TRBD1 | TRBJ2-7 | few | TRBV6-2/TRBV6-3 | CASSYQGQGAYEQYF | TGTGCCAGCAGTTACCAGGGACAGGGTGCCTACGAGCAGTACTTC
- | TRBJ2-1 | - | TRBV7-2 | CASSFGHYNEQFF | TGTGCCAGCAGCTTCGGACACTACAATGAGCAGTTCTTC
- | TRBJ2-7 | - | TRBV5-1 | CASSLGGGEEEQYF | TGCGCCAGCAGCTTGGGCGGAGGGGAGGAGGAGCAGTACTTC
TRBD1 | TRBJ2-1 | - | TRBV7-9 | CASSLDRGQFF | TGTGCCAGCAGCTTAGACAGGGGCCAGTTCTTC
TRBD2 | TRBJ2-3 | few | TRBV5-1 | CASSLTSGGTDTQYF | TGCGCCAGCAGCTTGACTAGCGGGGGAACGGATACGCAGTATTTT
TRBD1 | TRBJ2-7 | - | TRBV7-2 | CASGPGTGTPYEQYF | TGTGCCAGCGGGCCCGGGACAGGGACGCCCTACGAGCAGTACTTC
- | TRBJ2-5 | once | TRBV2 | CASRADGSEETQYF | TGTGCCAGCCGAGCCGACGGGAGTGAAGAGACCCAGTACTTC
TRBD1 | TRBJ1-2 | - | TRBV28 | CASSLGTEYYGYTF | TGTGCCAGCAGTTTAGGGACAGAATACTATGGCTACACCTTC
- | TRBJ2-3 | - | TRBV3-1/TRBV3-2 | CASSQEALVDTQYF | TGTGCCAGCAGCCAAGAGGCACTAGTAGATACGCAGTATTTT
- | TRBJ1-5 | - | TRBV27 | CASRSEQGNNQPQHF | TGTGCCAGCAGATCAGAACAGGGAAACAATCAGCCCCAGCATTTT
- | TRBJ2-5 | - | TRBV20-1 | CSASFIRLAAQGETQYF | TGCAGTGCTAGTTTTATTCGGTTGGCGGCCCAGGGGGAGACCCAGTACTTC
- | TRBJ2-2 | once | TRBV9 | CASSVVAETGELFF | TGTGCCAGCAGCGTTGTTGCGGAAACCGGGGAGCTGTTTTTT
TRBD1 | TRBJ2-3 | - | TRBV2 | CAKGGTGGTDTQYF | TGTGCCAAAGGGGGGACAGGGGGGACAGATACGCAGTATTTT
- | TRBJ1-6 | - | TRBV4-1 | CASSQRDTRASVNSPLHF | TGCGCCAGCAGCCAAAGGGATACTAGAGCGTCCGTTAATTCACCCCTCCACTTT
- | TRBJ2-7 | - | TRBV2 | CASKAGGTYEQYF | TGTGCCAGCAAGGCGGGCGGCACCTACGAGCAGTACTTC